This TCR beta chain was identified during a study of early T cells in non-severe SARS-CoV-2 infection. From the 5' RACE reads, TCRdb called clonotypes with MiXCR, one entry per CDR3 protein. The data show 50,000 to 70,000 distinct CDR3 sequences, about 15% seen once. This clonotype has just a few counts. The clonotype was recovered from an adult who was a healthcare worker with PCR-confirmed SARS-CoV-2 infection or an uninfected control (not recorded which). The sample was whole blood, taken at baseline.

The CDR3: CSARDYGAQYF. The CDR3 DNA reads TGCAGTGCTAGAGATTATGGAGCGCAGTATTTT. The chain uses TRBV20-1 and TRBJ2-3; D is ambiguous. The CDR3 length is 11 residues. Germline CDR1 and CDR2: DFQATT and SNEGSKA (reference sequence). The V gene lost 0 bases and the J gene lost 10 bases, with 8 bases spanning the gap.